The source of this TCR beta chain is a study of spatial heterogeneity in lung cancer. Overall study context: Sequences of the beta chain were consistently detected in greater numbers than alpha-chain sequences. General study findings and limits: Blood carried ubiquitous expanded tumor TCRs more at resection than follow-up.

Each TCR cDNA molecule carried a unique molecular identifier. TCRdb redid the calling of the 5' RACE reads with MiXCR, one entry per CDR3 protein. The sample holds roughly 10,000 distinct CDR3 sequences, 4.5% to 6.5% seen once. This CDR3 has 21 amino acids. Looked up from germline, CDR1 is SGHTA and CDR2 is FQGNSA. Germline trimming cut 2 bases from V and 0 bases from J; bases unmatched to any gene: 15. Time point given: sample taken at primary tumor resection. The input material, whole RNA from tumor, nontumor lung or frozen PBMC, was sequenced unsorted. The donor population consisted of just over 70 patients with untreated, early-stage non-small cell lung cancer. This clonotype was detected many times. Its antigen remains unknown.

The sequence was collected from a male donor with early-stage non-small cell lung cancer. The chain has TRBV7-2 and TRBJ2-3; 12 nucleotides line up with TRBD2. The specimen comprised PBMCs, sampled at surgery. The CDR3 here is CASSLTRPSGRALISTDTQYF. DNA of the CDR3: TGTGCCAGCAGCTTAACCCGGCCTAGCGGGAGGGCCCTAATCAGCACAGATACGCAGTATTTT.